This T cell receptor beta chain was found in a study of blood T cells in healthy people across ages. This clonotype was seen more than once but under ten times. V lost 1 base and J lost 5, with 15 bases in between. CDR1 and CDR2 from the germline V gene are LGHDT and YNNKEL (reference sequence). The CDR3 loop spans 15 amino acids. A second PCR of roughly 7 to 11 cycles used a sample-barcoded 5' primer and a J-beta primer mix. One entry per CDR3 protein, called by TCRdb with MiXCR from the 5' RACE reads. The repertoire has 550,000 to 750,000 distinct CDR3 sequences, around 20% of them found once; the top ten carry roughly 3.6%.

The rearrangement links TRBV3-1 to TRBJ2-7, with a possible D match to TRBD2 (6 bases). The material sequenced was blood. The receptor was isolated from a man between 65 and 85 years old in good health. The CDR3 spells CASSQGGPGVDEQYF. The CDR3 DNA follows: TGTGCCAGCAGCCAAGGCGGTCCGGGGGTGGACGAGCAGTACTTC.